This TCR beta chain was sequenced for a study of CD8+ T cells in alopecia areata (dated by TCRdb to the late 2010s). The study in broad terms: To study T cell clonal expansion in alopecia areata, the researchers applied high-throughput TCRbeta sequencing to both the C3H/HeJ mouse model and human patients. In humans, TCRbeta sequencing was performed on scalp tissue and on sorted CD4+ and CD8+ peripheral blood T cells from healthy controls and from patients with patchy or totalis/universalis alopecia areata. The RNA source kit depended on sample type: the PAXgene miRNA kit for fixed scalp, the miRNeasy kit for PBMCs, and the RNeasy kit for mouse skin. TCRbeta CDR3 regions were amplified by immunoSEQ multiplex PCR using 35 Vbeta forward and 13 Jbeta reverse primers. Scalp clonality was compared among normal scalp (n=4), patchy alopecia areata scalp (n=8), and alopecia totalis/universalis scalp (n=8).

Results the study describes overall, beyond this receptor: Compared with normal scalp, lesional scalp had higher clonality and more expanded CD8+ clones, particularly in alopecia totalis/universalis, a pattern that suggests antigenic drive. Scalp TCR repertoire analysis is complicated because resident alphabeta T cells in normal human skin are also sequenced, whereas mouse skin is dominated by gammadelta T cells. Shared TCR sequences between patients were less evident than in mice, which may be partly attributable to HLA diversity in the patient population.

Lesional scalp punch biopsies and peripheral blood were obtained from alopecia areata patients. After PBMCs were isolated by density centrifugation and stained for CD3, CD4 and CD8, a FACSAria was used to sort CD4+ and CD8+ T cells. Alopecia areata patients who were not treated were recruited through a multicenter biomarker study. In several patients from the biomarker study, blood CD8+ T cells were sorted further into NKG2D-low and NKG2D-high fractions. About this clone: Its antigen remains unidentified. No base-level quality is on record; no much larger clone is a single base apart.

The library came from the immunoSEQ multiplex PCR assay. For TCR sequencing, RNA was extracted from every sample and reverse transcribed into cDNA to serve as template. SuperScript III was used to make first-strand cDNA, primed with a 2:1 mix of oligo-dT and random hexamers. A synthetic immune receptor repertoire was used to gauge amplification bias, and whatever bias remained was removed computationally. On the study's bioinformatics: Raw reads were preprocessed to remove errors, and CDR3 was defined according to IMGT conventions as the region from the conserved cysteine to phenylalanine. Clonality was computed by normalizing Shannon entropy by log2 of the number of productive unique TCRs and subtracting the result from 1. CD4 or CD8 identity of scalp clones was inferred by cross-referencing scalp TCRbeta sequences with sorted blood CD4 and CD8 repertoires. TCRdb took over this immuneACCESS table, retaining in-frame rearrangements with V and J assigned. Such tables are incomplete; in checked studies, under half of the missing clones stem from an unresolved V gene, and the remainder is unexplained. That table is the source of V, J and clone size, and D and trimming were worked out from the DNA. The sample includes 65,000 to 100,000 clones, with roughly half observed a single time. The leading ten clones occupy under 6.5% of the sample.

Sequenced: NKG2D-high CD8+ T cells sorted from blood. According to the study, the label for this sample's cell subset or site signals: sorted CD8+ NKG2D-high blood T cells. The receptor's source is a human donor with alopecia areata.

CDR3 region: CASSLEISGAYEQYF. Read as DNA, the sequence is TGTGCCAGCAGCTTAGAGATTAGCGGGGCCTACGAGCAGTACTTC. The rearrangement combines TRBV11-2 with TRBJ2-7, with 8 bases in between that match TRBD2. Germline trimming amounts to 0 bases on V and 2 bases on J, with 3 as the count of junction bases outside the gene matches. CDR1 and CDR2 are drawn from the germline V gene: SGHAT, FQNNGV. The CDR3 covers 15 residues, taking in both the cysteine and the phenylalanine. Only the CDR3 region is kept as DNA, spanning 45 bases read in frame from base 1.